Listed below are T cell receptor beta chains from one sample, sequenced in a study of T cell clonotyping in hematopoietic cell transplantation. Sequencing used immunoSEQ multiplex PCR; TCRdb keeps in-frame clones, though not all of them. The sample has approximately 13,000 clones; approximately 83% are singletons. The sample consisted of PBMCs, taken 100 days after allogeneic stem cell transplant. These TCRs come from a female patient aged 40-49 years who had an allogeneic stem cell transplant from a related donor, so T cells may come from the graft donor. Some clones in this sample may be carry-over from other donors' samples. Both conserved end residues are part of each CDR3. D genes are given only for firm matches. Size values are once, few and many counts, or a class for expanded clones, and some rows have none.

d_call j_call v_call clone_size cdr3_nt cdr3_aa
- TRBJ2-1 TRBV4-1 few TGCGCCAGCAGCCTAGCGGAAAACTACAATGAGCAGTTCTTC CASSLAENYNEQFF
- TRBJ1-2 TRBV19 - TGTGCCAGTAGTATAAGAGGGGCTATTGACAACTATGGCTACACCTTC CASSIRGAIDNYGYTF
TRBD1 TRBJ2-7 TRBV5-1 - TGCGCCAGCAGCGAGGGACAGGGGGCCTACGAGCAGTACTTC CASSEGQGAYEQYF
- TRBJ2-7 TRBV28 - TGTGCCAGCAGTTTAGTGCGGGGACAGCAGTACTTC CASSLVRGQQYF
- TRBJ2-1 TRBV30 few TGTGCCTGGAGTCTAAGGGTCGGAGGGTATGAGCAGTTCTTC CAWSLRVGGYEQFF
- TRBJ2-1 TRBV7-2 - TGTGCCAGCAGCTTTTATGGGGGCGGGAATGAGCAGTTCTTC CASSFYGGGNEQFF
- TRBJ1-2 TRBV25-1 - TGTGCCAGCAGTTCTGCAGCGAACTATGGCTACACCTTC CASSSAANYGYTF
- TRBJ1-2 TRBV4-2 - TGTGCCAGCAGCCAAAGGTTACAGGATAACTATGGCTACACCTTC CASSQRLQDNYGYTF
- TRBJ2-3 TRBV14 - TGTGCCAGCAGCCGGGAGAGGGTAGATACGCAGTATTTT CASSRERVDTQYF
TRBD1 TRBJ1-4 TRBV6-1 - TGTGCCAGCAGGCAGGGGGCGACAAATGAAAAACTGTTTTTT CASRQGATNEKLFF
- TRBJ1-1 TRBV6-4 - TGTGCCAGCAGTGAAAACACAGCGAACACTGAAGCTTTCTTT CASSENTANTEAFF
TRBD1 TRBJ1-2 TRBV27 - TGTGCCAGCAGTTACCGGGACAGAGACTATGGCTACACCTTC CASSYRDRDYGYTF
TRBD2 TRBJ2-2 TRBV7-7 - TGTGCCAGCAGCCTAGGGACTAGCGGGAGTCTCGGGGAGCTGTTTTTT CASSLGTSGSLGELFF
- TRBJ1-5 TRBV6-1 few TGTGCCAGCAGAGGGGACGAGAATCAGCCCCAGCATTTT CASRGDENQPQHF
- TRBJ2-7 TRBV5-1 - TGCGCCAGCAGCTTGGGGTCTAGCGCATCCTACGAGCAGTACTTC CASSLGSSASYEQYF
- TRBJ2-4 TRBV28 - TGTGCCAGCAGTTCCCCGGCTGAGGAGAACATTCAGTACTTC CASSSPAEENIQYF
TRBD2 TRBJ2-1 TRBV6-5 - TGTGCCAGCAGTTCCCCCAGACTAAGCGGGAGGTCCGAGCAGTTCTTC CASSSPRLSGRSEQFF
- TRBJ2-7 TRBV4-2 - TGTGCCAGCAGCCAGGGACGGGACTCCTACGAGCAGTACTTC CASSQGRDSYEQYF
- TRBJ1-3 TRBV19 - TGTGCCAGTAGTCCAAGACAGGCGAACACCATATATTTT CASSPRQANTIYF
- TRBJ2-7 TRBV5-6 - TGTGCCAGCAGCTCTCCGGGTGCATCCTACGAGCAGTACTTC CASSSPGASYEQYF
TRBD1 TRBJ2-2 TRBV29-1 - TGCAGCGTGGGGGACAGAGACACCGGGGAGCTGTTTTTT CSVGDRDTGELFF
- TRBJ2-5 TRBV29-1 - TGCAGCGTTGAAGATTGGCCTAACCAAGAGACCCAGTACTTC CSVEDWPNQETQYF
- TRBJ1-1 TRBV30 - TGTGCCTGGAGGACCGGGCAGCGGGCTGAAGCTTTCTTT CAWRTGQRAEAFF
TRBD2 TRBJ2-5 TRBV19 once TGTGCCAGTAGTATAGTTCGGGGGAGGGACGTTAAAGAGACCCAGTACTTC CASSIVRGRDVKETQYF
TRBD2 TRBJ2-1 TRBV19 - TGTGCCAGTACCATGACTAGCGGGGATTACAATGAGCAGTTCTTC CASTMTSGDYNEQFF
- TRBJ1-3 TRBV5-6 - TGTGCCAGCAGCTCTCCTATTGGAAACACCATATATTTT CASSSPIGNTIYF
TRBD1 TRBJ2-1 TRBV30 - TGTGCCTGGATACACCGGACAGGGCGGAATGAGCAGTTCTTC CAWIHRTGRNEQFF
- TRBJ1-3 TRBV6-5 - TGTGCCAGCAGTCTCCTGACTGGAAACACCATATATTTT CASSLLTGNTIYF
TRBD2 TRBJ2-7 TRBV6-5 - TGTGCCAGCAGTTACTCTCTCGCGGGAGAAAGGAACGAGCAGTACTTC CASSYSLAGERNEQYF
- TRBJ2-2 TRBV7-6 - TGTGCCAGCAGCTTACGAGAGGCCTCTAGGGAGCTGTTTTTT CASSLREASRELFF
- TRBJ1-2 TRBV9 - TGTGCCAACAGCGCCGAGGGGGAGTTCACAGACAACTACTATGGCTACACCTTC CANSAEGEFTDNYYGYTF
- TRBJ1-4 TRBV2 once TGTGCCAGCAGTGATCGGCCTCATGAAAAACTGTTTTTT CASSDRPHEKLFF
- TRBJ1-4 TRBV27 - TGTGCCAGCAGTTCTACATATGGGGATGAAAAACTGTTTTTT CASSSTYGDEKLFF
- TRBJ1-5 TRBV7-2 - TGTGCCAGCAGCCAGATGACGGGTCAGCCCCAGCATTTT CASSQMTGQPQHF
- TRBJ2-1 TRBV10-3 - TGTGCCATCAGTGTTATCGCCGGCAACAATGAGCAGTTCTTC CAISVIAGNNEQFF
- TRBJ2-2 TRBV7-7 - TGTGCCAGCTCCCGTGATCTGTCCACCGGGGAGCTGTTTTTT CASSRDLSTGELFF
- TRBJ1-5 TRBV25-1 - TGTGCCAGCAGTTCCTTCGATAATCAGCCCCAGCATTTT CASSSFDNQPQHF
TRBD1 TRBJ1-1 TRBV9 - TGTGCCAGCAGCGTGGGGACAGGCACTGAAGCTTTCTTT CASSVGTGTEAFF
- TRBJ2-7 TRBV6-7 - TGTGCCGACAAACCGGACCGGAACGAGCAGTACTTC CADKPDRNEQYF
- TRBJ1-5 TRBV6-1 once TGTGCCAGCAGTGAAACGGCAGGGAGCAATCAGCCCCAGCATTTT CASSETAGSNQPQHF
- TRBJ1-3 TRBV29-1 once TGCAGCGTGGAAAAGGACACCGGAAACACCATATATTTT CSVEKDTGNTIYF
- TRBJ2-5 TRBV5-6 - TGTGCCAGCAGCTTGTGGGGAAGTGGCTTGGAGACCCAGTACTTC CASSLWGSGLETQYF
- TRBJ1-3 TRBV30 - TGTGCCTGGAGGGAACAGGGTCAGGGAGGAAACACCATATATTTT CAWREQGQGGNTIYF
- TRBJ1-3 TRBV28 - TGTGCCAGCAGTTTCAGGCCTGACGGTGGAAACACCATATATTTT CASSFRPDGGNTIYF
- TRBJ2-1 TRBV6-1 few TGTGCCAGCAGTGAAAGGGGGTGGAATGAGCAGTTCTTC CASSERGWNEQFF
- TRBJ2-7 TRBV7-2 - TGTGCCAGCAGCCCCTTTGCCTTTAGCGACTCCTACGAGCAGTACTTC CASSPFAFSDSYEQYF
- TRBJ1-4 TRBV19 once TGTGCCAGTAGTATAGGGTTGGGAACTAATGAAAAACTGTTTTTT CASSIGLGTNEKLFF
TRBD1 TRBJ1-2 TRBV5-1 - TGCGCCAGCAGCATTGGACAGGGGAACTATGGCTACACCTTC CASSIGQGNYGYTF
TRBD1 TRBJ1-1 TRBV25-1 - TGTGCCAGCAGTGACGGACAGGGGAAGGGCGCTGAAGCTTTCTTT CASSDGQGKGAEAFF
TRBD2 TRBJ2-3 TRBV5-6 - TGTGCCAGCAGCGGGACGCGGGGGTACACAGATACGCAGTATTTT CASSGTRGYTDTQYF
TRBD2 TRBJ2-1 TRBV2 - TGTGCCAGCAGATTCCCGAGCGGGGGGGCCTACAATGAGCAGCTCTTC CASRFPSGGAYNEQLF